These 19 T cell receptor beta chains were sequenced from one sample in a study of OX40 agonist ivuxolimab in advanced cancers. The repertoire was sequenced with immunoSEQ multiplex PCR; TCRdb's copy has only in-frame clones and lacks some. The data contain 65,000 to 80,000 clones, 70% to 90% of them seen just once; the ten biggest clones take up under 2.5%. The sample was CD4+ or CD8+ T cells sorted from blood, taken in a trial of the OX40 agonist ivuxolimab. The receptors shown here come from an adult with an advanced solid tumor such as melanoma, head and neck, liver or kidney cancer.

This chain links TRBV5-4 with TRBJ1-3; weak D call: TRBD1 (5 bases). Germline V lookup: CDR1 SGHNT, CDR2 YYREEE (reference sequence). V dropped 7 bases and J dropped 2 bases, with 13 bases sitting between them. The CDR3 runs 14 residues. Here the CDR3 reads CASSTRGTGNTIYF. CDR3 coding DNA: TGTGCCAGCTCTACTCGGGGGACTGGAAACACCATATATTTT.

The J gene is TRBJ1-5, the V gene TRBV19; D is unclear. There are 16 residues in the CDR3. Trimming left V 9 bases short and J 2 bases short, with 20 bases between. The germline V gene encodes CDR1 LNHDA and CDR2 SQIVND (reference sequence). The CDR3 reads CASAPWEGGGNQPQHF. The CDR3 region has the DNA TGTGCCAGCGCCCCCTGGGAGGGAGGCGGCAATCAGCCCCAGCATTTT.

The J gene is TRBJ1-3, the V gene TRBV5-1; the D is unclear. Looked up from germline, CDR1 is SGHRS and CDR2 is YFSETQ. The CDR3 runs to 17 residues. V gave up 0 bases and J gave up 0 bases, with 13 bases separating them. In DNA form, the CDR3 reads TGCGCCAGCAGCTTGGCCGGGCAGGCCTCCTCTGGAAACACCATATATTTT. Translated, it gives CASSLAGQASSGNTIYF.

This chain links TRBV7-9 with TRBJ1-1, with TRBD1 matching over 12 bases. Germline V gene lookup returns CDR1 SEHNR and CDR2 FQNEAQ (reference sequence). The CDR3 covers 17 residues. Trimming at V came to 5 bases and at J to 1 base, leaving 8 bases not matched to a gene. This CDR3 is CASSVGDRGLENTEAFF. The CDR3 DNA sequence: TGTGCCAGCAGCGTCGGGGACAGGGGGCTGGAGAACACTGAAGCTTTCTTT.

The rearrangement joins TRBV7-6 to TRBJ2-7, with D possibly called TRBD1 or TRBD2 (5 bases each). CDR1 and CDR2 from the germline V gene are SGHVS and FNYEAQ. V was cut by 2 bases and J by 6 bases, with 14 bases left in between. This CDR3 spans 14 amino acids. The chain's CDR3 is CASSLNPGTGEQYF. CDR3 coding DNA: TGTGCCAGCAGCTTAAACCCAGGGACGGGCGAGCAGTACTTC. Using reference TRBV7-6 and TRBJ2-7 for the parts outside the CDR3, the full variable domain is GAGVSQSPRYKVTKRGQDVALRCDPISGHVSLYWYRQALGQGPEFLTYFNYEAQQDKSGLPNDRFSAERPEGSISTLTIQRTEQRDSAMYRCASSLNPGTGEQYFGPGTRLTVT.

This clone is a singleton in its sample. The CDR3, as DNA: TGTGCCAGCAGTCTCCTAGACAGGCGCACAGATACGCAGTATTTT. Its protein product is CASSLLDRRTDTQYF. The V and J genes are TRBV25-1 and TRBJ2-3; maybe TRBD1 (6 bases). The CDR3 is 15 amino acids. CDR1 is MGHDK and CDR2 is SYGVNS in the germline V gene. Trimming pared 5 bases from V and 1 base from J, leaving 13 bases between.

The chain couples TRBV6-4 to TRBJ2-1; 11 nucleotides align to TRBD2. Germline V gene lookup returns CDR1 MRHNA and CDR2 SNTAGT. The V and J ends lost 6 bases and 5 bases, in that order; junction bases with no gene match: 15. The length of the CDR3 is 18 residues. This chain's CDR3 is CASSMGTSGSPNNNEQFF. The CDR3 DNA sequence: TGTGCCAGCAGCATGGGGACTAGCGGATCCCCCAATAACAATGAGCAGTTCTTC.

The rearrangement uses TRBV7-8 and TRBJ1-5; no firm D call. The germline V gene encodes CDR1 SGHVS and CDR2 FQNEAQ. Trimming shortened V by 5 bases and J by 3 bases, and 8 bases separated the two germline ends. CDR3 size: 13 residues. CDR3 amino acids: CASSTAYNQPQHF. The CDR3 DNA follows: TGTGCCAGCAGCACGGCGTACAATCAGCCCCAGCATTTT.

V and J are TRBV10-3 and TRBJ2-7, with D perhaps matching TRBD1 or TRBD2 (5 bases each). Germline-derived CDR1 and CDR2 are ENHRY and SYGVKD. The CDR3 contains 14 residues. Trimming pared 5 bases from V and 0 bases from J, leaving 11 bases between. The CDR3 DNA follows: TGTGCCATCAGTAGGGGCACTAGCTCCTACGAGCAGTACTTC. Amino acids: CAISRGTSSYEQYF.

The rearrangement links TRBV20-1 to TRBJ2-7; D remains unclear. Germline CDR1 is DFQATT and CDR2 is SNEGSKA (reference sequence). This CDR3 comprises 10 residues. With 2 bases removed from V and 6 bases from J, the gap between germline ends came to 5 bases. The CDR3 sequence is CSARSPEQYF. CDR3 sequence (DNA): TGCAGTGCTAGATCCCCCGAGCAGTACTTC.

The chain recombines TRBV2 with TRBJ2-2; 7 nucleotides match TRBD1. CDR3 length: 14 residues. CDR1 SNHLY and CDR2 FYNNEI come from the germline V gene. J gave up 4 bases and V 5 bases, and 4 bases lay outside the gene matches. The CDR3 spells CASSTGAGTGELFF. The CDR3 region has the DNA TGTGCCAGCAGTACAGGGGCCGGCACCGGGGAGCTGTTTTTT.

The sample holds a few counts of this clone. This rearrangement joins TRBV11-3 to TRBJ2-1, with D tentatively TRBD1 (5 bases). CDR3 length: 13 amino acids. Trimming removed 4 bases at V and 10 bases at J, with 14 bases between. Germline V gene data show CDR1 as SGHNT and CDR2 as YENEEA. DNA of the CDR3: TGTGCCAGCAGCTGGGGCCCATACGTGGAGCAGTTCTTC. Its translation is CASSWGPYVEQFF.

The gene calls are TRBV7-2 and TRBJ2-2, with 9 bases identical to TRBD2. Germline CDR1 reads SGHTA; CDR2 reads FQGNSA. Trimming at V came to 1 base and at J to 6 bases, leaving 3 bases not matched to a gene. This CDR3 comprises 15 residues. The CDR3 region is CASSLVAGAAGELFF. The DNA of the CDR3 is TGTGCCAGCAGCTTAGTAGCGGGAGCGGCCGGGGAGCTGTTTTTT.

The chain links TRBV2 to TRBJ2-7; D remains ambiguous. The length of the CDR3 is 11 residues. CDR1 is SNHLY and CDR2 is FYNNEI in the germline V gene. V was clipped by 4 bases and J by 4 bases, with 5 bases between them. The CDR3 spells CASSGKYEQYF. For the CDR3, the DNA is TGTGCCAGCAGTGGCAAATACGAGCAGTACTTC.

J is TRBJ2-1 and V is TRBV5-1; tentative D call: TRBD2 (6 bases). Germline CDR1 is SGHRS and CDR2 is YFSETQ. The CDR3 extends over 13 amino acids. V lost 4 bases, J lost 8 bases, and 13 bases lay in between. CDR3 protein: CASSARLGDEQFF. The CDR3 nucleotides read TGCGCCAGCAGCGCCCGACTAGGCGATGAGCAGTTCTTC.

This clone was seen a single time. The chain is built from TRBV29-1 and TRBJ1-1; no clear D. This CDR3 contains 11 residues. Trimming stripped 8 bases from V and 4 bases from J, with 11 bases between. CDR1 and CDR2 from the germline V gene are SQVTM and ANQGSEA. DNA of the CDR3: TGCAGCTGTTCCCCGGGCACTGAAGCTTTCTTT. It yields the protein CSCSPGTEAFF.

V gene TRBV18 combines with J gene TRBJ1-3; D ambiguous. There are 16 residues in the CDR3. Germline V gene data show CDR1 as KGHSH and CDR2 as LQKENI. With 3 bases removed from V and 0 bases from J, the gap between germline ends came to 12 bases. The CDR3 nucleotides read TGTGCCAGCTCACCTTACGGGCGTAGCTCTGGAAACACCATATATTTT. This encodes CASSPYGRSSGNTIYF.

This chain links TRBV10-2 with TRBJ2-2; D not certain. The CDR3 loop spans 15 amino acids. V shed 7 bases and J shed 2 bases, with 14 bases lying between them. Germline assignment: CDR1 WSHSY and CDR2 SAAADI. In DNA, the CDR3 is TGCGCCAGCACTAATCTAGTCGGAAACACCGGGGAGCTGTTTTTT. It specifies CASTNLVGNTGELFF.

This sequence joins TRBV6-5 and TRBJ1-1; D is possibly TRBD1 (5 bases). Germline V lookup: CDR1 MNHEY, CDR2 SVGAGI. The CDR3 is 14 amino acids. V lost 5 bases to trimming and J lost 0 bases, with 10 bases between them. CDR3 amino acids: CASSVGGVNTEAFF. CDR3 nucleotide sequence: TGTGCCAGCAGTGTGGGAGGGGTGAACACTGAAGCTTTCTTT.